This entry lists 23 T cell receptor beta chains sequenced from one sample in a study of cytomegalovirus exposure and HLA in healthy donors. 60 Vbeta and 13 Jbeta primers were used in PCR. Profiling relied on immunoSEQ multiplex PCR, and the TCRdb table lists in-frame clones only, not all of them. The sample contains approximately 90,000 clones, over 70% of which appear only once. The sample taken for sequencing was PBMCs. The source of these receptors is a man aged 35 to 55 in good health and CMV-seronegative.

This chain connects TRBV7-9 to TRBJ2-3; weak D call: TRBD2 (5 bases). The CDR3 consists of 11 residues. Per the germline V gene, CDR1 is SEHNR and CDR2 is FQNEAQ (reference sequence). V was cut by 2 bases and J by 10 bases, with 7 bases left in between. CDR3 coding DNA: TGTGCCAGCAGCTTAAGCGGCCCGCAGTATTTT. Protein product: CASSLSGPQYF.

The chain is built from TRBV5-4 and TRBJ2-2; 8 positions agree with TRBD2. Germline V lookup: CDR1 SGHNT, CDR2 YYREEE (reference sequence). The V segment lost 4 bases and the J segment 6 bases; nucleotides outside the gene matches: 8. The CDR3 extends over 15 amino acids. CDR3 DNA sequence: TGTGCCAGCAGCATCGGGACTAGTTCACCCGGGGAGCTGTTTTTT. Translation: CASSIGTSSPGELFF.

CDR3 region: CASSKDSEQYF. The CDR3 DNA is TGTGCCAGCAGCAAGGACAGCGAGCAGTACTTC. The V gene is TRBV11-3, the J gene TRBJ2-7, with TRBD1 as a possible D gene (6 bases). CDR3 length: 11 residues. Trimming removed 5 bases from V and 6 bases from J, with 8 bases in between. Germline CDR1 SGHNT, CDR2 YENEEA.

The V call is TRBV9, the J call TRBJ1-2, with 10 bases lining up with TRBD1. J lost 1 base, V lost 3 bases, and 12 bases had no gene match. This CDR3 is 18 amino acids long. CDR1 and CDR2 from the germline V gene are SGDLS and YYNGEE. The CDR3 DNA reads as TGTGCCAGCAGCGGGGGGACAGGGGAGAGTCAAGGTAACTATGGCTACACCTTC. Protein sequence: CASSGGTGESQGNYGYTF.

The chain links TRBV27 to TRBJ2-5; TRBD2 might be the D (6 bases). Trimming shortened V by 8 bases and J by 1 base, and 17 bases separated the two germline ends. In germline, CDR1 is MNHEY, CDR2 SMNVEV (reference sequence). This CDR3 has 15 residues. The CDR3 DNA reads TGTGCCAGCTCCCTAGGGCGGGGTACCCAAGAGACCCAGTACTTC. Residues: CASSLGRGTQETQYF.

The chain carries TRBV11-2 and TRBJ2-5; 10 bases match TRBD2. The DNA end is a closer match to TRBJ2-7, so the J assignment may be wrong. The CDR3 extends over 13 amino acids. Germline CDR1 and CDR2: SGHAT and FQNNGV. The CDR3 coding sequence is TGTGCCAGCAGAGAAGCGGGGGGGTTCGAGCAGTACTTC. This codes for CASREAGGFEQYF.

This clone was seen only a few times. This chain links TRBV5-6 with TRBJ2-7; perhaps TRBD1 as D (6 bases). V was trimmed by 4 bases and J by 1 base, leaving 21 bases between them. Germline CDR1 is SGHDT and CDR2 is YYEEEE. This CDR3 contains 17 residues. The DNA of the CDR3 is TGTGCCAGCAGCCTGGACTCGAAGGGGACACTTTCCTACGAGCAGTACTTC. Its translation: CASSLDSKGTLSYEQYF. Complete variable domain (other parts from reference TRBV5-6 and TRBJ2-7): DAGVTQSPTHLIKTRGQQVTLRCSPKSGHDTVSWYQQALGQGPQFIFQYYEEEERQRGNFPDRFSGHQFPNYSSELNVNALLLGDSALYLCASSLDSKGTLSYEQYFGPGTRLTVT.

The chain couples TRBV18 to TRBJ1-2, with TRBD1 matching 8 bases. The V gene end was trimmed by 3 bases and the J gene end by 2 bases; junction bases not matched to a gene: 2. CDR1 is KGHSH, CDR2 LQKENI, per germline. The CDR3 is 14 amino acids. For the CDR3, the DNA is TGTGCCAGCTCACCGGGACAGGAGAACTATGGCTACACCTTC. Its protein product is CASSPGQENYGYTF.

This clone was detected only once. V usage is TRBV9 and J usage is TRBJ2-2; 8 bases are a match to TRBD1. The CDR3 totals 16 residues. Trimming removed 4 bases from V and 8 bases from J; junction bases left unmatched: 13. Germline V lookup: CDR1 SGDLS, CDR2 YYNGEE. The CDR3 DNA sequence: TGTGCCAGCAGCTCAGCCGGGACAGGTGTCTCGGGGGAGCTGTTTTTT. Amino acids: CASSSAGTGVSGELFF. Complete variable domain (other parts from reference TRBV9 and TRBJ2-2): DSGVTQTPKHLITATGQRVTLRCSPRSGDLSVYWYQQSLDQGLQFLIQYYNGEERAKGNILERFSAQQFPDLHSELNLSSLELGDSALYFCASSSAGTGVSGELFFGEGSRLTVL.

The rearrangement links TRBV11-3 to TRBJ1-3; D is undetermined. The CDR3 has 14 amino acids. Trimming pared 5 bases from V and 0 bases from J, leaving 8 bases between. CDR1 and CDR2 (germline): SGHNT, YENEEA. The CDR3 sequence: CASSLTPSGNTIYF. CDR3 nucleotide sequence: TGTGCCAGCAGCCTAACCCCCTCTGGAAACACCATATATTTT.

This sequence joins TRBV7-2 and TRBJ2-5, with 8 bases lining up with TRBD1. The CDR3 runs 14 residues. The ends lost 1 base at V and 5 bases at J; junction bases unmatched: 3. Germline lookup yields CDR1 SGHTA and CDR2 FQGNSA. The CDR3 spells CASSLGTGSETQYF. CDR3 sequence (DNA): TGTGCCAGCAGCTTAGGGACAGGGAGCGAGACCCAGTACTTC.

This clone was seen only once. The same CDR3 arises from other DNA sequences in this sample as well. The chain uses TRBV7-2 and TRBJ1-1; D is undetermined. V lost 1 base, J lost 1 base, and 7 bases lay in between. CDR3 length: 14 amino acids. CDR1 and CDR2 from the germline V gene are SGHTA and FQGNSA. The CDR3 loop reads CASSLGAGNTEAFF. The CDR3 bases are TGTGCCAGCAGCTTAGGAGCTGGGAACACTGAAGCTTTCTTT.

This chain links TRBV5-4 with TRBJ2-7; tentative D call: TRBD2 (7 bases). The CDR3 length is 15 residues. With 0 bases removed from V and 5 bases from J, the gap between germline ends came to 15 bases. Germline V gene lookup returns CDR1 SGHNT and CDR2 YYREEE (reference sequence). CDR3 amino acids: CASSLEWTGGHEQYF. The DNA for the CDR3 is TGTGCCAGCAGCTTGGAGTGGACGGGGGGCCACGAGCAGTACTTC.

J is TRBJ1-2 and V is TRBV6-5; D is perhaps TRBD1 (6 bases). Trimming left V 0 bases short and J 4 bases short, with 12 bases between. The CDR3 consists of 15 residues. Germline CDR1 is MNHEY and CDR2 is SVGAGI. CDR3 sequence: CASSYSLGGVYGYTF. CDR3 DNA: TGTGCCAGCAGTTACTCGTTAGGGGGGGTCTATGGCTACACCTTC.

The chain joins TRBV4-1 to TRBJ2-1; D is possibly TRBD1 (6 bases). The CDR3 loop spans 13 amino acids. The V gene lost 4 bases and the J gene lost 5 bases, with 9 bases spanning the gap. The germline CDR1 and CDR2 sequences are MGHRA and YSYEKL. CDR3 in amino acids: CASSPRQDNEQFF. As DNA, the CDR3 is TGCGCCAGCAGCCCACGACAGGACAATGAGCAGTTCTTC.

V and J are TRBV4-3 and TRBJ1-2, with a possible D match to TRBD1 (6 bases). The CDR3 has 14 residues. Trimming stripped 3 bases from V and 6 bases from J, with 14 bases between. Germline CDR1 reads LGHNA; CDR2 reads YSLEER. The CDR3 region is CASSHGGHRDGYTF. DNA for the CDR3: TGCGCCAGCAGCCATGGGGGACACAGGGATGGCTACACCTTC.

The chain is built from TRBV19 and TRBJ1-6; TRBD1 matches 7 bases. CDR1 and CDR2 (germline): LNHDA, SQIVND (reference sequence). The CDR3 is 15 amino acids. V trimming: 8 bases; J trimming: 7 bases; junction bases outside the gene matches: 11. Here the CDR3 DNA reads TGTGCCAGTCATAAGGCCCGGACAGGCAATTCACCCCTCCACTTT. It codes for CASHKARTGNSPLHF.

This clone was seen only once. DNA for the CDR3: TGTGCCAGTAGCCAGGTCGGGGGTTCACATGGCTACACCTTC. This translates into CASSQVGGSHGYTF. The chain employs TRBV19 and TRBJ1-2, with D perhaps TRBD1 (5 bases). Per the germline V gene, CDR1 is LNHDA and CDR2 is SQIVND (reference sequence). The CDR3 length is 14 residues. Trimming removed 6 bases at V and 6 bases at J, with 17 bases between.

This chain uses TRBV27 with TRBJ1-3; no clear D gene. Trimming cost V 10 bases and J 0 bases, with 13 bases left between them. Germline lookup yields CDR1 MNHEY and CDR2 SMNVEV (reference sequence). The length of the CDR3 is 14 residues. The CDR3 coding sequence is TGTGCCACCCGGCTAGCTCTCTCTGGAAACACCATATATTTT. Amino acids: CATRLALSGNTIYF.

This chain links TRBV5-1 with TRBJ2-2; no definite D call. Trimming cost V 2 bases and J 6 bases, with 11 bases left between them. Germline CDR1 SGHRS, CDR2 YFSETQ. There are 14 residues in the CDR3. The CDR3 bases are TGCGCCAGCAGCTTCGAGGTCCCCCCCGGGGAGCTGTTTTTT. Its translation: CASSFEVPPGELFF.

The rearrangement links TRBV11-1 to TRBJ2-2, with TRBD1 identical over 9 bases. This CDR3 comprises 14 residues. The V gene end was trimmed by 4 bases and the J gene end by 7 bases; junction bases not matched to a gene: 4. CDR1 is SGHAT, CDR2 FQDESV, per germline (reference sequence). CDR3 DNA sequence: TGTGCCAGCAGCTCGACAGGGGGGGTCGGGGAGCTGTTTTTT. This codes for CASSSTGGVGELFF.

This clone was seen a handful of times. The J gene is TRBJ2-5, the V gene TRBV28, with 7 bases lining up with TRBD1. The trim removed 6 bases at V and 2 bases at J, leaving 6 bases unmatched. The CDR3 sequence is 14 residues long. Per germline, CDR1 MDHEN and CDR2 SYDVKM. The CDR3 reads CASRPGTEQETQYF. The CDR3 DNA is TGTGCCAGCAGGCCGGGGACAGAACAAGAGACCCAGTACTTC.

This clone was seen once. Other nucleotide sequences from this sample produce the same CDR3. This sequence joins TRBV9 and TRBJ2-3, with D perhaps TRBD2 (5 bases). The germline gives CDR1 SGDLS, CDR2 YYNGEE. This CDR3 has 14 amino acids. V was pared by 4 bases and J by 1 base, with 10 bases between. CDR3: CASSSRTGTDTQYF. The CDR3, as DNA: TGTGCCAGCAGCTCCCGGACTGGCACAGATACGCAGTATTTT.